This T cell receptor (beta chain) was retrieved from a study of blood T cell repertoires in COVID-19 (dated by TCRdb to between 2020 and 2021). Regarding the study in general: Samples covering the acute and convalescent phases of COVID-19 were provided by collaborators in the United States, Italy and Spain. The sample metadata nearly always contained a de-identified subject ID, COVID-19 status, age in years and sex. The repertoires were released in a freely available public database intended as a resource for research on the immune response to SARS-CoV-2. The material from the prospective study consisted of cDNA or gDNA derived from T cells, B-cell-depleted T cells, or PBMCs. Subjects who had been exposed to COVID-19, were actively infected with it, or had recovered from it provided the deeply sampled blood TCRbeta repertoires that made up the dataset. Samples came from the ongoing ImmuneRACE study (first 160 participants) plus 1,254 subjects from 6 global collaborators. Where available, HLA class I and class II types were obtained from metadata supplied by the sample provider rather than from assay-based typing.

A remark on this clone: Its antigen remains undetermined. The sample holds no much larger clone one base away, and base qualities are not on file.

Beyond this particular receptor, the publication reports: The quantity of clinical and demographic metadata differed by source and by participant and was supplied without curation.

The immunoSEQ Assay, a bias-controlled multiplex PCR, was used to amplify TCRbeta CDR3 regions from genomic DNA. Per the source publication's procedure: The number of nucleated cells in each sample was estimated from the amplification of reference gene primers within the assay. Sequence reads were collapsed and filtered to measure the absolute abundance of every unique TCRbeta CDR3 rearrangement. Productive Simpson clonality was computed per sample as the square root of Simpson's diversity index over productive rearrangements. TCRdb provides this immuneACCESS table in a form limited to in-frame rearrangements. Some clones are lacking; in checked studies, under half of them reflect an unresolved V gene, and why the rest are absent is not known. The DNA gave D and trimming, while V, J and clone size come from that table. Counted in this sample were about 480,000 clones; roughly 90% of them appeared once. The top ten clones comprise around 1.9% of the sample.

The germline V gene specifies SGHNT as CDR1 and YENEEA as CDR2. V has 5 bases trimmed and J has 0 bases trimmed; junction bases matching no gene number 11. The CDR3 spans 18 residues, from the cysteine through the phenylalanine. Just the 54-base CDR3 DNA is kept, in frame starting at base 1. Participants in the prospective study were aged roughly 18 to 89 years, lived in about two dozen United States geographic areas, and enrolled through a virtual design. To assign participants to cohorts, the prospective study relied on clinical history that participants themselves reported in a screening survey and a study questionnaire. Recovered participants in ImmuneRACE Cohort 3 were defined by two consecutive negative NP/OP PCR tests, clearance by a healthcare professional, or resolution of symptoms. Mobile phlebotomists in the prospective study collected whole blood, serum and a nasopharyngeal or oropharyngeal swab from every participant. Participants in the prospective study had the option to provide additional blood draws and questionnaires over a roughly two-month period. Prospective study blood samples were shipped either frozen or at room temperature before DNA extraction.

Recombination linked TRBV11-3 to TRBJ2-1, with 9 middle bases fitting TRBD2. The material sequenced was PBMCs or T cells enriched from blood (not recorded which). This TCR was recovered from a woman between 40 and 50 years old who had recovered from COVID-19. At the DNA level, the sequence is TGTGCCAGCAGCCTCGTGGGGGCGGGAGGGAGCTCCTACAATGAGCAGTTCTTC. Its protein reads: CASSLVGAGGSSYNEQFF.